This T cell receptor (beta chain) was identified during a study of T cells in localized non-small cell lung cancer. Assay: immunoSEQ multiplex PCR; the TCRdb copy retains only in-frame clones and omits some. This table has under 35,000 clones, over 80% appearing once. Germline V CDR1 and CDR2: SGHDT, YYEEEE. Trimming stripped 0 bases from V and 0 bases from J, with 7 bases between. There are 15 residues in the CDR3. The source is a woman aged 40-70 years with stage III lung adenocarcinoma. This chain links TRBV5-6 with TRBJ2-1, with D possibly being TRBD2 (5 bases). The starting material was peripheral blood mononuclear cells, obtained before any cancer treatment. The CDR3 coding sequence is TGTGCCAGCAGCTTGGGAGGGAGCTCCTACAATGAGCAGTTCTTC. Translating gives CASSLGGSSYNEQFF. The whole variable domain, remainder taken from reference TRBV5-6 and TRBJ2-1, is DAGVTQSPTHLIKTRGQQVTLRCSPKSGHDTVSWYQQALGQGPQFIFQYYEEEERQRGNFPDRFSGHQFPNYSSELNVNALLLGDSALYLCASSLGGSSYNEQFFGPGTRLTVL.